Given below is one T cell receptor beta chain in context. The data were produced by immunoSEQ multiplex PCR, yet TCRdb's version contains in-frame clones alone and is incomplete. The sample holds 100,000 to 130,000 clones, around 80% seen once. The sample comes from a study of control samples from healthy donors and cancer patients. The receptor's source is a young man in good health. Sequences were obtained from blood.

As DNA, the CDR3 is TGTGCCAGCAGCTATGAGGGCGGAAATACCTACGAGCAGTACTTC. Its translation is CASSYEGGNTYEQYF. V is TRBV7-2 and J is TRBJ2-7; weak D call: TRBD2 (5 bases). CDR3 length: 15 residues. V was clipped by 4 bases and J by 2 bases, with 15 bases between them. CDR1 and CDR2 (germline): SGHTA, FQGNSA.